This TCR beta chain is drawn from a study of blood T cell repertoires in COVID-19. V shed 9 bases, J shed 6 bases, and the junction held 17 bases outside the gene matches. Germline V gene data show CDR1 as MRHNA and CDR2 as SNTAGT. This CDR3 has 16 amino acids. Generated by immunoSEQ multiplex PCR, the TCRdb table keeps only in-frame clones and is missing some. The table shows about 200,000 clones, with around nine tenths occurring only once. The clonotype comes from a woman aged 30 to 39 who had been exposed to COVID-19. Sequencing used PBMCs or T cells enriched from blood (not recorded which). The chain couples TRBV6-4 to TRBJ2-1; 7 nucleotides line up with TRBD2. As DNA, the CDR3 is TGTGCCAGAACATTTAGGGAGGGGAGGTTGGGCAATGAGCAGTTCTTC. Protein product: CARTFREGRLGNEQFF.